This is a list of T cell receptor beta chains from one sample in a study of regulatory and conventional T cells in RAG deficiency. Sequenced by immunoSEQ multiplex PCR; TCRdb stores in-frame clones only, minus some. The table has tens of thousands of clones, about nine tenths seen once. The same specimen was also included in a second study, on regulatory T cells.

Sequenced input: Tregs sorted from blood. These receptors were obtained from a human donor in good health. Both conserved end residues are part of each CDR3. Fields, in order: D gene, CDR3 length, V gene, J gene, clone size, CDR3 DNA, CDR3 protein. The D gene is left open where the match is weak. Where a row states a size, it is once, few, many or the class of an expanded clone; other rows omit it.

TRBD2	18	TRBV4-1	TRBJ2-2	.	TGCGCCAGCAGCAGGACTAGCGGGGGCTTCTCGAACACCGGGGAGCTGTTTTTT	CASSRTSGGFSNTGELFF
.	12	TRBV27	TRBJ2-1	.	TGTGCCAGCAGTACAGGGAGGAATGAGCAGTTCTTC	CASSTGRNEQFF
TRBD1	17	TRBV9	TRBJ1-6	.	TGTGCCAGCAGCAAAGTAACAGGGGGCTCCTATAATTCACCCCTCCACTTT	CASSKVTGGSYNSPLHF
.	14	TRBV29-1	TRBJ2-7	.	TGCAGCGTTGAAGGCCCGACAGGCCCCTACGAGCAGTACTTC	CSVEGPTGPYEQYF
.	13	TRBV30	TRBJ1-1	once	TGTGCCTGGAGTGTACGCTGGGACACTGAAGCTTTCTTT	CAWSVRWDTEAFF
.	14	TRBV5-4	TRBJ1-6	.	TGTGCCAGCAGCTTCTGGACAGTAAATTCACCCCTCCACTTT	CASSFWTVNSPLHF
.	13	TRBV5-1	TRBJ2-7	once	TGCGCCAGCAGTCAGGGCGCAACCTACGAGCAGTACTTC	CASSQGATYEQYF
.	16	TRBV19	TRBJ2-7	once	TGTGCCAGTAGTACGGGGCTTGGCAGGGCCCTCGGGGAGCAGTACTTC	CASSTGLGRALGEQYF
TRBD1	16	TRBV7-3	TRBJ2-1	once	TGTGCCAGCAGCCCGACAGGGGGGAGCTCCTACAATGAGCAGTTCTTC	CASSPTGGSSYNEQFF
.	14	TRBV5-4	TRBJ1-2	few	TGTGCCAGCAGCAACCCCGGGGGTGACTATGGCTACACCTTC	CASSNPGGDYGYTF
.	16	TRBV2	TRBJ1-1	.	TGTGCCAGCAGTGAAGCCCCCCCGGTTTTGAACACTGAAGCTTTCTTT	CASSEAPPVLNTEAFF
.	12	TRBV7-6	TRBJ2-5	.	TGTGCCAGCAGCTCGGTCGGGGTGACCCAGTACTTC	CASSSVGVTQYF
.	13	TRBV5-6	TRBJ1-5	.	TGTGCCAGCAGCTCAGGGGCGGGACAGCCCCAGCATTTT	CASSSGAGQPQHF
TRBD1	13	TRBV5-1	TRBJ2-7	.	TGCGCCAGCAGTTCGGGACAGGGGGCTGAGCAGTACTTC	CASSSGQGAEQYF
.	13	TRBV29-1	TRBJ2-3	once	TGCAGCACGGACGGGCTATCCACAGATACGCAGTATTTT	CSTDGLSTDTQYF
.	15	TRBV6-5	TRBJ1-3	.	TGTGCCAGCAGTTACCGGGGGAGCTCTGGAAACACCATATATTTT	CASSYRGSSGNTIYF
.	15	TRBV2	TRBJ1-5	.	TGTGCCAGCAGTGAAAACAGGGTAGGCAATCAGCCCCAGCATTTT	CASSENRVGNQPQHF
.	13	TRBV4-2	TRBJ1-4	once	TGTGCCAGCAGCCAAGATGGTCCTTTGAGTCTGTTTTTT	CASSQDGPLSLFF
.	15	TRBV15	TRBJ2-3	.	TGTGCCACCAGCAGAGATATCAGGGTCACAGATACGCAGTATTTT	CATSRDIRVTDTQYF
.	14	TRBV6-6	TRBJ1-1	.	TGTGCCAGCAGTTACAGGGGGGCTCCTACTGAAGCTTTCTTT	CASSYRGAPTEAFF
TRBD1	14	TRBV7-8	TRBJ1-5	once	TGTGCCAGCAGACCCGACAGGGGGAATCAGCCCCAGCATTTT	CASRPDRGNQPQHF
TRBD2	18	TRBV15	TRBJ2-3	.	TGTGCCACCAGCAGAGCCCCACTGTTTGCGCGGGGGGGAGATACGCAGTATTTT	CATSRAPLFARGGDTQYF
.	12	TRBV5-1	TRBJ2-3	.	TGCGCCAGCAGCTTGGAAGCTTCGGCGCAGTATTTT	CASSLEASAQYF
.	14	TRBV7-3	TRBJ2-2	.	TGTGCCAGCAGCTTAAACAGGAACACCGGGGAGCTGTTTTTT	CASSLNRNTGELFF